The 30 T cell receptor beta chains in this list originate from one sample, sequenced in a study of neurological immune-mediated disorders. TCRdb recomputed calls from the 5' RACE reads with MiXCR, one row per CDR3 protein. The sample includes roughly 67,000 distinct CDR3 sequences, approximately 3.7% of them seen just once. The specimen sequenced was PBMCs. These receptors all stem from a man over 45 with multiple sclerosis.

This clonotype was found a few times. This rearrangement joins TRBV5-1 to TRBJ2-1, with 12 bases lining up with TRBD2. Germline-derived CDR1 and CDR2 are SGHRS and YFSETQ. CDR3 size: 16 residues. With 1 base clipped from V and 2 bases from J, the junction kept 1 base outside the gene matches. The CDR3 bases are TGCGCCAGCAGCTTGTCTAGCGGGGGGGCCTACAATGAGCAGTTCTTC. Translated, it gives CASSLSSGGAYNEQFF.

DNA for the CDR3: TGTGCCAGCAGCCCAGGGCGGACCGACACAGATACGCAGTATTTT. It is translated as CASSPGRTDTDTQYF. This chain links TRBV7-9 with TRBJ2-3; perhaps TRBD1 as D (5 bases). The CDR3 has 15 residues. V lost 5 bases and J 2 bases, leaving 14 bases between the germline ends. CDR1 and CDR2 (germline): SEHNR, FQNEAQ (reference sequence). The whole variable domain, remainder taken from reference TRBV7-9 and TRBJ2-3, is DTGVSQNPRHKITKRGQNVTFRCDPISEHNRLYWYRQTLGQGPEFLTYFQNEAQLEKSRLLSDRFSAERPKGSFSTLEIQRTEQGDSAMYLCASSPGRTDTDTQYFGPGTRLTVL.

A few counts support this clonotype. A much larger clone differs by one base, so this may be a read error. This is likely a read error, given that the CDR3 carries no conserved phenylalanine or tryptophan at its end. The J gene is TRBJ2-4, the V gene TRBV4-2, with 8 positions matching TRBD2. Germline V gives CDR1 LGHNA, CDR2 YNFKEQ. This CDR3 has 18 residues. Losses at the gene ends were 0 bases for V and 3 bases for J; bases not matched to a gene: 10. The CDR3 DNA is TGTGCCAGCAGCCAAGATAGGTCTAGCGGGTCGGTCAAAAACATTCAGTACATC. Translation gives CASSQDRSSGSVKNIQYI.

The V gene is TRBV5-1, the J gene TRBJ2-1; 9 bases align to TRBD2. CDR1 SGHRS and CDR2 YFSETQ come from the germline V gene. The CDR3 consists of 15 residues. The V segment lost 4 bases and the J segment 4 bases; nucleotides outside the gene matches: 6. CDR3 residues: CASSPAGGPYNEQFF. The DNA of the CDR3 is TGCGCCAGCAGCCCGGCGGGGGGGCCTTACAATGAGCAGTTCTTC. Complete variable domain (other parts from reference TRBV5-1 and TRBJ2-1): KAGVTQTPRYLIKTRGQQVTLSCSPISGHRSVSWYQQTPGQGLQFLFEYFSETQRNKGNFPGRFSGRQFSNSRSEMNVSTLELGDSALYLCASSPAGGPYNEQFFGPGTRLTVL.

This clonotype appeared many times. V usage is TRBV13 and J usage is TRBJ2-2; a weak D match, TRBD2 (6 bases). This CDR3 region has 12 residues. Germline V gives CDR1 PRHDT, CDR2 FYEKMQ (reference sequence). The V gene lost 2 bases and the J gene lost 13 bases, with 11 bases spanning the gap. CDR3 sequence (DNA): TGTGCCAGCAGCTTAATAGGGGAGGTGCTGTTTTTT. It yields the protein CASSLIGEVLFF.

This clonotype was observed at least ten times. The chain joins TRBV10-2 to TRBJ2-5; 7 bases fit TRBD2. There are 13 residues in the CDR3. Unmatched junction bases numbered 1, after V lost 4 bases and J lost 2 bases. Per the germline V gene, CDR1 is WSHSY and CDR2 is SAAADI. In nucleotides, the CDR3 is TGCGCCAGCAGTGGGGACTATCAAGAGACCCAGTACTTC. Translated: CASSGDYQETQYF.

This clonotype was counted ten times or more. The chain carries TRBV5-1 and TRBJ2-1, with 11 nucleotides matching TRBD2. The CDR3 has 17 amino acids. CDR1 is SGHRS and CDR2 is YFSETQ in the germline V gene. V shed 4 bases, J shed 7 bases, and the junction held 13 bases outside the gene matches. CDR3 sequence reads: CASSRTTTSGTGNEQFF. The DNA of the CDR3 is TGCGCCAGCAGCCGGACTACGACTAGCGGGACTGGGAATGAGCAGTTCTTC.

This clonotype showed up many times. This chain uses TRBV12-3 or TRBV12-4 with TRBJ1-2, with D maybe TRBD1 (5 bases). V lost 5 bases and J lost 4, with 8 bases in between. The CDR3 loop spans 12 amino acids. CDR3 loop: CASSTGTYGYTF. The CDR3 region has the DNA TGTGCCAGCAGTACCGGGACCTATGGCTACACCTTC.

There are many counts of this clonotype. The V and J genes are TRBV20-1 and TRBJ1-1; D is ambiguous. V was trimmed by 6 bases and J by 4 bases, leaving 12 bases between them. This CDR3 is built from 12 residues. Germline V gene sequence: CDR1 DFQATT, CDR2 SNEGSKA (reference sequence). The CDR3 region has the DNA TGCAGTGCAATACAAGGATTCACTGAAGCTTTCTTT. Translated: CSAIQGFTEAFF.

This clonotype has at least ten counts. CDR3 in amino acids: CASSTKGLATDTQYF. The CDR3 nucleotides are TGTGCCAGCAGCACGAAGGGACTAGCGACAGATACGCAGTATTTT. The chain links TRBV12-3 or TRBV12-4 to TRBJ2-3; the match to TRBD2 covers 10 bases. The CDR3 has 15 amino acids. The V and J ends lost 6 bases and 3 bases, in that order; junction bases with no gene match: 6.

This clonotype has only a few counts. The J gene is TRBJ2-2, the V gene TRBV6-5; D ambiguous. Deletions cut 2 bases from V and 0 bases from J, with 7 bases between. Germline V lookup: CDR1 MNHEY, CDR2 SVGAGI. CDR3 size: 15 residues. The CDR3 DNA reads TGTGCCAGCAGTTACGGACGTTCGAACACCGGGGAGCTGTTTTTT. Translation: CASSYGRSNTGELFF.

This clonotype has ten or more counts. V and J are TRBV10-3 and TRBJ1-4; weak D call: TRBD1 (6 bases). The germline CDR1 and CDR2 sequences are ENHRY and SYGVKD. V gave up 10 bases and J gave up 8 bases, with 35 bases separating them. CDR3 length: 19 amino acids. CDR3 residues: CAKQPNEVYEGGTPEKLFF. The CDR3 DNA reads TGTGCCAAACAACCGAACGAGGTCTATGAGGGGGGTACACCAGAAAAACTGTTTTTT.

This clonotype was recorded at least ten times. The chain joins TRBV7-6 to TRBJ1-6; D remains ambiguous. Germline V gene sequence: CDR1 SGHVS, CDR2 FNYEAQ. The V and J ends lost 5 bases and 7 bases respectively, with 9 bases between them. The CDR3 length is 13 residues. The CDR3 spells CASSPGPNSPLHF. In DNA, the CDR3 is TGTGCCAGCAGCCCAGGACCGAATTCACCCCTCCACTTT.

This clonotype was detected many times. The CDR3 nucleotides read TGTGCCACCAGTGATAGTGAGGCCTACAATGAGCAGTTCTTC. Translating it yields CATSDSEAYNEQFF. The chain links TRBV24-1 to TRBJ2-1; D ambiguous. V was shortened by 3 bases and J by 2 bases, with 7 bases between the two germline ends. The CDR3 has 14 amino acids. Germline values: CDR1 KGHDR, CDR2 SFDVKD.

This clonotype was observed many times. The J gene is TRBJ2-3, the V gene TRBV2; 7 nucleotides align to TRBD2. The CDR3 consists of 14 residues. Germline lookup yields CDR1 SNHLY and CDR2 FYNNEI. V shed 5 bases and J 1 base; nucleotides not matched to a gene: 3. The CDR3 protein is CASSRLARTDTQYF. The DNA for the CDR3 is TGTGCCAGCAGTAGACTAGCCCGCACAGATACGCAGTATTTT.

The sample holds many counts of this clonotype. The CDR3 sequence: CASSDPDRSQETQYF. The CDR3, as DNA: TGTGCCAGCAGCGACCCAGACAGGTCCCAAGAGACCCAGTACTTC. This chain joins TRBV7-9 and TRBJ2-5; tentatively, D is TRBD1 (6 bases). The germline V and J ends were trimmed by 5 bases and 1 base, with 14 bases remaining between them. Germline V gene data show CDR1 as SEHNR and CDR2 as FQNEAQ (reference sequence). The CDR3 sequence is 15 residues long.

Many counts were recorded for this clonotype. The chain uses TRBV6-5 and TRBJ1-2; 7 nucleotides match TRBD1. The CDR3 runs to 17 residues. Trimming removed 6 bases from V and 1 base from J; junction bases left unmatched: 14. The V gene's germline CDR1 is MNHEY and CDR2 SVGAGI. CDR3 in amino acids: CASRRVSTGANNYGYTF. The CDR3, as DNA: TGTGCCAGCAGACGGGTATCCACAGGGGCTAATAACTATGGCTACACCTTC.

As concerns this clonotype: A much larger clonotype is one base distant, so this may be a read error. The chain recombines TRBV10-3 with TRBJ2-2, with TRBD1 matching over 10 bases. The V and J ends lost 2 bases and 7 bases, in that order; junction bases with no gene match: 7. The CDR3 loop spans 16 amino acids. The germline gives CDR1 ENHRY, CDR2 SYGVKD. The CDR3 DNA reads TGTGCCATCAGTGAGAAGGACAGGGGGACGGTCGGGGAGCTGTTTTTT. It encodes CAISEKDRGTVGELFF.

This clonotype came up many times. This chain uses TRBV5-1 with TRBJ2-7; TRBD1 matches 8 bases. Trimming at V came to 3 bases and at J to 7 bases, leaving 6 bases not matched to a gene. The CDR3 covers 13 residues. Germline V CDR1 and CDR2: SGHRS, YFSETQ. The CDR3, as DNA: TGCGCCAGCAGCTGGGGGACAGGAGGAGAGCAGTACGTC. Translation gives CASSWGTGGEQYV.

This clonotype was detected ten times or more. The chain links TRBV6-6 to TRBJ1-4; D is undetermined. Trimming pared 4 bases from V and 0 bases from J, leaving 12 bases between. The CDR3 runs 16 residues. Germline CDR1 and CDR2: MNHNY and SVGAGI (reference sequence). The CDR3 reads CASSFLGGSTNEKLFF. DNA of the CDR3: TGTGCCAGCAGTTTCCTTGGAGGGTCAACTAATGAAAAACTGTTTTTT.

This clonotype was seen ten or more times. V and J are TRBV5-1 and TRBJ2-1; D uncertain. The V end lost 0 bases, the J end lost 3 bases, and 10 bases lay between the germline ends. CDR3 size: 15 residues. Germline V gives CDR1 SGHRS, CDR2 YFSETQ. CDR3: CASSLALQSYNEQFF. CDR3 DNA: TGCGCCAGCAGCTTGGCACTGCAGAGCTACAATGAGCAGTTCTTC.

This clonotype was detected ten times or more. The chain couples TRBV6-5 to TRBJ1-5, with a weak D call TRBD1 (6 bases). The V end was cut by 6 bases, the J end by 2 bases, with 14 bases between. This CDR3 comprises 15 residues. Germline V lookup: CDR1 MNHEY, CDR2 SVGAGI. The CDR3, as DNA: TGTGCCAGCAGACCACAGGGTGTTGGCAATCAGCCCCAGCATTTT. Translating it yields CASRPQGVGNQPQHF.

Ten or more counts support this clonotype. The CDR3: CASSLNLDRPSEAFF. CDR3 nucleotides: TGTGCCAGCAGCTTAAATCTTGACAGGCCCAGTGAAGCTTTCTTT. V usage is TRBV7-8 and J usage is TRBJ1-1; possibly TRBD1 for D (6 bases). The CDR3 runs 15 residues. Trimming took off 2 bases at V and 7 bases at J, with 17 bases between the two ends. Germline V CDR1 and CDR2: SGHVS, FQNEAQ.

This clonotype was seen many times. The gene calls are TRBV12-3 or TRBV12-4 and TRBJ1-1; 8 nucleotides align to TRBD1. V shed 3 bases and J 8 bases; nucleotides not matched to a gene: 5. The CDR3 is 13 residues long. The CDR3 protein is CASSLGRGPEAFF. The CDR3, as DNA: TGTGCCAGCAGTTTGGGCAGGGGGCCAGAAGCTTTCTTT.

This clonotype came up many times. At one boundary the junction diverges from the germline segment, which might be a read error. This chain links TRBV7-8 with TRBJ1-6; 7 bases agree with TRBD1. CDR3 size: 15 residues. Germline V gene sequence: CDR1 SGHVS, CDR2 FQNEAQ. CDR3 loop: CASSGTGQNYSPLNF. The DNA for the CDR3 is TGTGCCAGCAGCGGGACGGGACAGAACTATTCACCCCTCAACTTT.

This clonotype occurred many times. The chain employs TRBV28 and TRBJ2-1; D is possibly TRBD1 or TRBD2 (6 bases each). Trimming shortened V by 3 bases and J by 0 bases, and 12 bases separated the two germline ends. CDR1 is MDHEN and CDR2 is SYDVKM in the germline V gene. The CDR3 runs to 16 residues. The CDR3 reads CASSLGGQPSYNEQFF. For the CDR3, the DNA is TGTGCCAGCAGTTTGGGAGGACAGCCCTCCTACAATGAGCAGTTCTTC.

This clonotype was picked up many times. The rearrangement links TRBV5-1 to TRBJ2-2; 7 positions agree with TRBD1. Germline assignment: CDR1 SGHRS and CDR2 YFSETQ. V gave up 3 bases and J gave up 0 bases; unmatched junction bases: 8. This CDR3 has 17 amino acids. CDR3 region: CASSSTRQGSNTGELFF. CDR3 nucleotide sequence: TGCGCCAGCAGCTCGACGAGACAGGGTTCGAACACCGGGGAGCTGTTTTTT.

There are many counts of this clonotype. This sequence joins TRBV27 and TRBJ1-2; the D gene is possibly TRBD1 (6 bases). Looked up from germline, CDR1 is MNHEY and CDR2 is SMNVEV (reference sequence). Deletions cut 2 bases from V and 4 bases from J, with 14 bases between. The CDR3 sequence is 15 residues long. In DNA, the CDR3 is TGTGCCAGCAGTTTAGGGACACGGCCCGGCTATGGCTACACCTTC. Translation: CASSLGTRPGYGYTF.

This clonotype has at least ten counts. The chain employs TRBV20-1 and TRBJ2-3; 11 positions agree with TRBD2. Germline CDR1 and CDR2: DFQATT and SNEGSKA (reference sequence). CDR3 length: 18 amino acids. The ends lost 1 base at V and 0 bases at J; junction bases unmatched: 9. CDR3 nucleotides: TGCAGTGCTAGAGTCGGTTGGGTAGCGGGGGGGAGCACAGATACGCAGTATTTT. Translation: CSARVGWVAGGSTDTQYF.

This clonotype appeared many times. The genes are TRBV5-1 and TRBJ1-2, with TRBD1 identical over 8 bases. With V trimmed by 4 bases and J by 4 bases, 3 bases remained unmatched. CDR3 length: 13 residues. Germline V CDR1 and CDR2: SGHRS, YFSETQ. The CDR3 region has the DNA TGCGCCAGCAGCGGGGACAGGCCCTATGGCTACACCTTC. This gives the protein CASSGDRPYGYTF.